This paragraph covers one TCR beta chain sequence. Its antigen is still unknown. The data originate from a study of shared clonotypes between healthy human individuals. As for the study in general: Per-donor plates numbered three CD4 naive, three CD4 memory, two CD8 naive and one CD8 memory. Overall study results and limits: The study found about 5% of naive CD4 clonotypes shared across a handful of donors.

Germline CDR1 is MNHEY and CDR2 is SVGAGI. V dropped 5 bases and J dropped 5; count of bases not matched to a gene: 8. There are 14 residues in the CDR3. Donors were healthy HIV-negative adults without recently reported acute infections or vaccinations. CD4+ cell separation produced CD45RA+ naive and CD45RA-negative memory subsets. Profiling relied on immunoSEQ multiplex PCR, and the TCRdb table lists in-frame clones only, not all of them. Among 500,000 or so clones, around 95% were seen once, and the ten largest hold 0.064%. Material for sequencing was naive CD4+ T cells sorted from blood. Subset indicated: CD45RA+ positively selected. The clonotype comes from a woman aged 25 to 45 in good health. The rearrangement joins TRBV6-5 to TRBJ2-5, with 7 nucleotides matching TRBD2. The CDR3: CASSLQAGSETQYF. The CDR3 DNA is TGTGCCAGCAGTCTTCAAGCGGGAAGTGAGACCCAGTACTTC.